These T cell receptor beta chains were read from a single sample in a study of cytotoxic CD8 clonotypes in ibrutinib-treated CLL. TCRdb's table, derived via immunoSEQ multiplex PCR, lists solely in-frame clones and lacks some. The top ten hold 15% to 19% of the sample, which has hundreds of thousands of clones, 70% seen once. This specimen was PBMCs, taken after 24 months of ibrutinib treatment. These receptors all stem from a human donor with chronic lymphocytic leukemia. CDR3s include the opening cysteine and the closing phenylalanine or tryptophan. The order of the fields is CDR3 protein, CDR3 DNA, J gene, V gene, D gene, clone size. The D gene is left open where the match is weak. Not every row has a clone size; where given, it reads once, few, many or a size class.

CDR3aa: CASSLGGTRNEQYF
CDR3nt: TGCGCCAGCAGCTTGGGAGGGACGAGGAACGAGCAGTACTTC
j_gene: TRBJ2-7
v_gene: TRBV5-1
d_gene: -
abundance: -

CDR3aa: CSVDTWNSGNTIYF
CDR3nt: TGCAGCGTTGATACGTGGAACTCTGGAAACACCATATATTTT
j_gene: TRBJ1-3
v_gene: TRBV29-1
d_gene: -
abundance: -

CDR3aa: CASREANYGYTF
CDR3nt: TGTGCCAGCAGGGAGGCTAACTATGGCTACACCTTC
j_gene: TRBJ1-2
v_gene: TRBV28
d_gene: -
abundance: -

CDR3aa: CATSRDRDSYNEQFF
CDR3nt: TGTGCCACCAGCAGGGACAGGGACTCCTACAATGAGCAGTTCTTC
j_gene: TRBJ2-1
v_gene: TRBV15
d_gene: TRBD1
abundance: -

CDR3aa: CASSSRGEGNQPQHF
CDR3nt: TGTGCCAGCAGCTCCCGCGGGGAGGGCAATCAGCCCCAGCATTTT
j_gene: TRBJ1-5
v_gene: TRBV9
d_gene: -
abundance: -

CDR3aa: CASSMAPSNQPQHF
CDR3nt: TGTGCCAGCAGTATGGCACCGAGCAATCAGCCCCAGCATTTT
j_gene: TRBJ1-5
v_gene: TRBV6-1
d_gene: -
abundance: -

CDR3aa: CASSQDPGQGFNQPQHF
CDR3nt: TGCGCCAGCAGCCAAGATCCGGGACAGGGATTCAATCAGCCCCAGCATTTT
j_gene: TRBJ1-5
v_gene: TRBV4-1
d_gene: TRBD1
abundance: -

CDR3aa: CASSSEGAYQPQHF
CDR3nt: TGTGCCAGCAGTTCTGAGGGGGCATATCAGCCCCAGCATTTT
j_gene: TRBJ1-5
v_gene: TRBV25-1
d_gene: TRBD1
abundance: -

CDR3aa: CASRDRGLNTEAFF
CDR3nt: TGCGCCAGCAGGGACAGGGGACTGAACACTGAAGCTTTCTTT
j_gene: TRBJ1-1
v_gene: TRBV10-2
d_gene: TRBD1
abundance: few

CDR3aa: CASSLRGVTYEQYF
CDR3nt: TGTGCCAGCAGTTTACGGGGGGTTACCTACGAGCAGTACTTC
j_gene: TRBJ2-7
v_gene: TRBV27
d_gene: TRBD2
abundance: -

CDR3aa: CASSQGGGLNTEAFF
CDR3nt: TGCGCCAGCAGCCAAGGCGGAGGGTTGAACACTGAAGCTTTCTTT
j_gene: TRBJ1-1
v_gene: TRBV4-3
d_gene: -
abundance: -

CDR3aa: CASRGDREKQYF
CDR3nt: TGTGCCAGCAGGGGGGACAGGGAGAAGCAGTACTTC
j_gene: TRBJ2-7
v_gene: TRBV2
d_gene: TRBD1
abundance: few

CDR3aa: CASGVAYEQYF
CDR3nt: TGTGCCAGCGGCGTGGCCTACGAGCAGTACTTC
j_gene: TRBJ2-7
v_gene: TRBV6-1
d_gene: -
abundance: -

CDR3aa: CASSLEGTYNEQFF
CDR3nt: TGCGCCAGCAGCTTGGAAGGGACCTACAATGAGCAGTTCTTC
j_gene: TRBJ2-1
v_gene: TRBV5-1
d_gene: -
abundance: -

CDR3aa: CASSKRGGQPSSYNEQFF
CDR3nt: TGTGCCAGTAGTAAGAGAGGAGGCCAGCCTTCCTCCTACAATGAGCAGTTCTTC
j_gene: TRBJ2-1
v_gene: TRBV19
d_gene: -
abundance: -

CDR3aa: CASSHGGFKYNEQFF
CDR3nt: TGCGCCAGCAGCCACGGAGGGTTTAAGTACAATGAGCAGTTCTTC
j_gene: TRBJ2-1
v_gene: TRBV5-1
d_gene: -
abundance: -

CDR3aa: CASSGQLPHGETQYF
CDR3nt: TGCGCCAGCAGCGGGCAACTTCCCCACGGGGAGACCCAGTACTTC
j_gene: TRBJ2-5
v_gene: TRBV5-1
d_gene: -
abundance: -

CDR3aa: CASSFHRGIYNEQFF
CDR3nt: TGTGCCAGTAGTTTCCACAGGGGGATTTACAATGAGCAGTTCTTC
j_gene: TRBJ2-1
v_gene: TRBV19
d_gene: TRBD1
abundance: -

CDR3aa: CAWEAYKPGELFF
CDR3nt: TGTGCCTGGGAGGCCTATAAGCCCGGGGAGCTGTTTTTT
j_gene: TRBJ2-2
v_gene: TRBV30
d_gene: -
abundance: -

CDR3aa: CSARTSYEQYF
CDR3nt: TGCAGTGCTCGTACTAGCTACGAGCAGTACTTC
j_gene: TRBJ2-7
v_gene: TRBV20-1
d_gene: -
abundance: -

CDR3aa: CASEPGGNYGYTF
CDR3nt: TGTGCCAGTGAACCAGGTGGGAACTATGGCTACACCTTC
j_gene: TRBJ1-2
v_gene: TRBV19
d_gene: -
abundance: few

CDR3aa: CASTGQGYNSPLHF
CDR3nt: TGTGCCAGCACCGGACAGGGTTATAATTCACCCCTCCACTTT
j_gene: TRBJ1-6
v_gene: TRBV7-8
d_gene: TRBD1
abundance: -

CDR3aa: CASTTPLGGYTF
CDR3nt: TGTGCCAGCACCACACCCCTCGGGGGCTACACCTTC
j_gene: TRBJ1-2
v_gene: TRBV7-2
d_gene: -
abundance: once

CDR3aa: CASSQDWLVGNTGELFF
CDR3nt: TGTGCCAGCAGCCAAGATTGGCTAGTCGGGAACACCGGGGAGCTGTTTTTT
j_gene: TRBJ2-2
v_gene: TRBV4-2
d_gene: -
abundance: few

CDR3aa: CASNPSGSSYEQYF
CDR3nt: TGTGCCAGCAACCCTAGCGGGAGCTCCTACGAGCAGTACTTC
j_gene: TRBJ2-7
v_gene: TRBV9
d_gene: TRBD2
abundance: -

CDR3aa: CASSSTGTRITDTQYF
CDR3nt: TGTGCCAGCAGTTCGACCGGGACTAGGATCACAGATACGCAGTATTTT
j_gene: TRBJ2-3
v_gene: TRBV27
d_gene: TRBD2
abundance: -

CDR3aa: CASSISHEPGNTIYF
CDR3nt: TGTGCCAGTAGTATTTCCCACGAACCTGGAAACACCATATATTTT
j_gene: TRBJ1-3
v_gene: TRBV19
d_gene: -
abundance: once

CDR3aa: CASSLAGGTSGNEQFF
CDR3nt: TGTGCCAGCAGCTTAGCGGGGGGGACAAGCGGCAATGAGCAGTTCTTC
j_gene: TRBJ2-1
v_gene: TRBV7-8
d_gene: -
abundance: -

CDR3aa: CASSPLRAGARLDGYTF
CDR3nt: TGTGCCAGCTCCCCCCTAAGAGCAGGGGCCCGTTTGGATGGCTACACCTTC
j_gene: TRBJ1-2
v_gene: TRBV9
d_gene: -
abundance: -

CDR3aa: CASSPEGPMGETQYF
CDR3nt: TGTGCCAGTAGCCCTGAGGGCCCAATGGGAGAGACCCAGTACTTC
j_gene: TRBJ2-5
v_gene: TRBV19
d_gene: -
abundance: -

CDR3aa: CASSLVREGEQYF
CDR3nt: TGTGCCAGCAGCTTGGTTAGGGAGGGTGAGCAGTACTTC
j_gene: TRBJ2-7
v_gene: TRBV5-8
d_gene: TRBD2
abundance: -

CDR3aa: CSVEVPSGSYEQYF
CDR3nt: TGCAGCGTTGAGGTACCTAGCGGTTCCTACGAGCAGTACTTC
j_gene: TRBJ2-7
v_gene: TRBV29-1
d_gene: TRBD2
abundance: -

CDR3aa: CAWRTVKPGHPRGDTQYF
CDR3nt: TGTGCCTGGAGAACCGTTAAACCGGGCCACCCCCGGGGAGATACGCAGTATTTT
j_gene: TRBJ2-3
v_gene: TRBV30
d_gene: -
abundance: -

CDR3aa: CASSLKHSNQPQHF
CDR3nt: TGTGCCAGCAGCCTCAAACATAGCAATCAGCCCCAGCATTTT
j_gene: TRBJ1-5
v_gene: TRBV2
d_gene: -
abundance: few

CDR3aa: CASSFNRDSYYEQYF
CDR3nt: TGTGCCAGCAGCTTCAACCGGGACTCCTACTACGAGCAGTACTTC
j_gene: TRBJ2-7
v_gene: TRBV7-8
d_gene: -
abundance: few

CDR3aa: CASSSREGDTQYF
CDR3nt: TGTGCCAGCAGCTCGCGGGAGGGAGATACGCAGTATTTT
j_gene: TRBJ2-3
v_gene: TRBV7-9
d_gene: TRBD2
abundance: -

CDR3aa: CASSEAGTGGFEAFF
CDR3nt: TGTGCCAGCAGCGAGGCCGGGACAGGGGGATTTGAAGCTTTCTTT
j_gene: TRBJ1-1
v_gene: TRBV9
d_gene: TRBD1
abundance: few

CDR3aa: CASRRAGGGYEQYF
CDR3nt: TGTGCCAGCAGGCGGGCGGGAGGAGGGTACGAGCAGTACTTC
j_gene: TRBJ2-7
v_gene: TRBV6-5
d_gene: TRBD2
abundance: -

CDR3aa: CASSHTRDGEGYTF
CDR3nt: TGTGCCAGCAGTCACACCAGGGACGGGGAAGGCTACACCTTC
j_gene: TRBJ1-2
v_gene: TRBV6-5
d_gene: -
abundance: -

CDR3aa: CAWNSDTEYEQYF
CDR3nt: TGTGCCTGGAACTCCGACACGGAATACGAGCAGTACTTC
j_gene: TRBJ2-7
v_gene: TRBV30
d_gene: -
abundance: once

CDR3aa: CASSHQLAGRSLYNEQFF
CDR3nt: TGTGCCAGCAGCCACCAACTAGCGGGCCGCTCACTCTACAATGAGCAGTTCTTC
j_gene: TRBJ2-1
v_gene: TRBV11-2
d_gene: TRBD2
abundance: few

CDR3aa: CASSFNGGGEETQYF
CDR3nt: TGTGCCAGCAGTTTTAACGGGGGAGGGGAAGAGACCCAGTACTTC
j_gene: TRBJ2-5
v_gene: TRBV27
d_gene: TRBD2
abundance: -

CDR3aa: CASSLAGSEQFF
CDR3nt: TGTGCCAGCAGCTTAGCTGGGAGTGAGCAGTTCTTC
j_gene: TRBJ2-1
v_gene: TRBV7-3
d_gene: -
abundance: -

CDR3aa: CASSSTNYGYTF
CDR3nt: TGTGCCAGCAGTAGTACTAACTATGGCTACACCTTC
j_gene: TRBJ1-2
v_gene: TRBV2
d_gene: -
abundance: -

CDR3aa: CASAGTSGSDTQYF
CDR3nt: TGCGCCAGCGCGGGAACTAGCGGGAGTGATACGCAGTATTTT
j_gene: TRBJ2-3
v_gene: TRBV5-1
d_gene: TRBD2
abundance: -